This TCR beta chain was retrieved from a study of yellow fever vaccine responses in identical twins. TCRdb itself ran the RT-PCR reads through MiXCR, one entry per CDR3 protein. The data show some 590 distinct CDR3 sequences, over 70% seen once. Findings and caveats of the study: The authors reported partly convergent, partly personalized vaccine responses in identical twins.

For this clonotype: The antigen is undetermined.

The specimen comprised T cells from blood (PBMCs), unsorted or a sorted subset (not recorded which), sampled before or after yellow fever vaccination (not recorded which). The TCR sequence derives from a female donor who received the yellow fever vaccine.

CDR3 coding DNA: TGCGCCAGCAGCCAAGATGACGGGTCAGCGGGTAATGAGCAGTTCTTC. Protein: CASSQDDGSAGNEQFF. The genes are TRBV4-3 and TRBJ2-1, with D perhaps TRBD2 (6 bases). This CDR3 spans 16 amino acids. V was pared by 0 bases and J by 7 bases, with 16 bases between. Germline-derived CDR1 and CDR2 are LGHNA and YSLEER.